This T cell receptor (beta chain) appears in the sequencing data of a study of T cell responses to AZD1222 COVID-19 vaccine (dated by TCRdb to the early 2020s). Some background on the complete study: A total of approximately 240 trial participants underwent TCR sequencing, of whom around 210 had received two doses of AZD1222 and some 26 had received two doses of the MenACWY control vaccine. Enrollment into the trials was organized by age into subgroups of 18-55, 56-69 and 70-plus years, and those subgroups contained roughly 150, 30 and 60 TCR-sequenced participants, respectively. The paper's findings and limits, for the study overall: Conclusions about previously exposed vaccinees are limited because only six or seven AZD1222 recipients were SARS-CoV-2 seropositive at baseline. A significant rise in spike-specific TCR breadth and depth was observed after two AZD1222 doses relative to day 0 and relative to MenACWY recipients. Reportedly, close to half of the unique spike-specific TCRs recognized epitopes lying outside the regions that are mutated in the B.1.351 and B.1.1.7 variants. Vaccine-associated CD4 TCRs spanned the whole spike protein, with dominant responses in regions 160-218 and 743-854. The 56-69-year group was small, and its depth increase did not reach significance, likely because of low power. No day 14 peak-response samples were available, so repertoires were characterized only after the peak T cell response. Participants were mostly white British, with more females than males. The authors suggested clonal diversity may have been underestimated.

This sample's time point label indicates: about 28 days (+/-7) after the second vaccine dose. AZD1222 recipients given second doses at about 4 weeks or at about 12 weeks were pooled, since spike-specific TCR depth and breadth were not found to differ between the two schedules. Samples from vaccinated people were obtained from the UK trials COV001 and COV002, which included a single-blind randomized controlled phase 2/3 trial of AZD1222 (ChAdOx1 nCoV-19) in healthy adults. Trial participant PBMC samples were collected at day 0 and day 28 after the second dose for TCRbeta chain sequencing. Relative to germline, V is 7 bases shorter and J is 4 bases shorter, with 8 bases between their ends. CDR1 and CDR2 are drawn from the germline V gene: MDHEN, SYDVKM. The CDR3 starts with the cysteine, ends with the phenylalanine, and has 12 residues. Only the CDR3 portion is preserved as DNA: 36 bases, with reading frame beginning at the first base.

The CDR3 regions of human TCRbeta chains were subjected to immunosequencing. Per the authors' processing: TCRs in the repertoires were matched against a reference library of SARS-CoV-2-specific TCRs that had been generated with the MIRA antigen-specificity platform. Breadth was defined as the fraction of unique TCRs that were SARS-CoV-2-associated. Depth was defined as the fraction of total T cells that were SARS-CoV-2-associated. Using the MIRA data, each spike-specific TCR was mapped to the spike region that the TCR reacts to and placed in a CD4 or CD8 class. Log10-transformed breadth and depth values were compared by one-way ANOVA with Sidak's multiple comparisons tests. TCRdb provides this immuneACCESS table in a form limited to in-frame rearrangements. Some clones are lacking; in checked studies, under half of them reflect an unresolved V gene, and why the rest are absent is not known. For V, J and clone size, that table is used; D and trimming come from the DNA. Within this sample are 80,000 or so clones, with 70% to 90% of them counted one time only. The ten largest clones represent 8.5% to 12% of the sample.

On this clone itself: Its antigen remains undetermined. One base away there is no much larger clone; base qualities are not given.

This specimen was peripheral blood, taken 28 days after the second AZD1222 dose. The origin of this receptor is an adult who received the AZD1222 COVID-19 vaccine. The V and J genes are TRBV28 and TRBJ2-1; TRBD1 is perhaps the D gene, given 6 matching bases. The CDR3 sequence is CASITGYNEQFF. The DNA sequence follows: TGTGCCAGCATTACAGGGTACAATGAGCAGTTCTTC.